One and the same sample provided the 24 T cell receptor beta chains below, sequenced in a study of blood T cell repertoires in COVID-19 (dated by TCRdb to 2018 to 2021). Libraries were prepared through the immunoSEQ multiplex PCR assay. Held by TCRdb, this immuneACCESS table contains in-frame sequences only and omits some clones. Under half of the omission traces to an unresolved V gene where checked; the cause of the rest is unknown. This sample holds fewer than 200,000 clones; 70% to 80% were observed only once. The ten most abundant clones make up more than 7% of the sample. The specimen was peripheral blood. Every receptor here comes from a woman aged 55-70 years with COVID-19, enrolled during active disease.

The rearrangement links TRBV7-9 to TRBJ1-1; D unresolved. Trimming cost V 2 bases and J 3 bases, with 7 bases left between them. Germline V gene sequence: CDR1 SEHNR, CDR2 FQNEAQ (reference sequence). The CDR3 consists of 13 residues. The CDR3 loop reads CASSLQRDTEAFF. The CDR3 DNA sequence: TGTGCCAGCAGCTTACAGCGGGACACTGAAGCTTTCTTT.

The J gene is TRBJ2-1, the V gene TRBV6-2 or TRBV6-3; 11 bases agree with TRBD2. The trim removed 2 bases at V and 4 bases at J, leaving 7 bases unmatched. This CDR3 is built from 17 residues. Germline CDR1 and CDR2: MNHEY and SVGEGT. This CDR3 is CASSYRPTSGGYNEQFF. DNA for the CDR3: TGTGCCAGCAGTTACCGTCCTACTAGCGGGGGTTACAATGAGCAGTTCTTC.

V is TRBV7-4 and J is TRBJ1-1; D is possibly TRBD1 (6 bases). The CDR3 spans 17 residues. The V and J ends lost 2 bases and 0 bases respectively, with 16 bases between them. Germline V CDR1 and CDR2: SGHVT, SQSDAQ. CDR3 coding DNA: TGTGCCAGCAGCTTAAATTGGGAGAGGGACATGAACACTGAAGCTTTCTTT. Amino acids: CASSLNWERDMNTEAFF.

This clone was counted between two and nine times. The gene calls are TRBV3-1 (or the pseudogene TRBV3-2) and TRBJ2-2; tentatively, D is TRBD1 (6 bases). The CDR3 contains 15 residues. Germline CDR1 reads LGHDT; CDR2 reads YNNKEL (reference sequence). V lost 1 base, J lost 4 bases, and 10 bases lay in between. The CDR3 sequence is CASSQVGGRTGELFF. CDR3 coding DNA: TGTGCCAGCAGCCAAGTAGGGGGACGCACCGGGGAGCTGTTTTTT.

This clone was picked up one time. DNA of the CDR3: TGTGCCAGCAGCCCCCTGGGGGGGACAGGCACTGAAGCTTTCTTT. Amino acid sequence: CASSPLGGTGTEAFF. J is TRBJ1-1 and V is TRBV7-3, with 8 bases aligning to TRBD1. Germline V gene lookup returns CDR1 SGHTA and CDR2 FQGTGA. The V segment lost 5 bases and the J segment 4 bases; nucleotides outside the gene matches: 9. The CDR3 is 15 amino acids.

This chain connects TRBV7-6 to TRBJ1-3, with TRBD1 as a possible D gene (6 bases). The CDR3 covers 15 residues. Germline V gene lookup returns CDR1 SGHVS and CDR2 FNYEAQ. Trimming removed 2 bases at V and 2 bases at J, with 10 bases between. CDR3 in DNA: TGTGCCAGCAGCTTACAGGGGAATCCTGGAAACACCATATATTTT. It codes for CASSLQGNPGNTIYF.

This clone has just a few counts. DNA for the CDR3: TGCGCCAGCAGCCAAGATGGGACTAGCGGGGAGACCCAGTACTTC. Translated: CASSQDGTSGETQYF. This sequence joins TRBV4-3 and TRBJ2-5, with 12 bases lining up with TRBD2. This CDR3 comprises 15 residues. V was clipped by 0 bases and J by 5 bases; unmatched bases: 1. Germline V lookup: CDR1 LGHNA, CDR2 YSLEER.

The V gene is TRBV29-1, the J gene TRBJ2-1, with D unclear. The CDR3 contains 12 residues. The germline V and J ends were trimmed by 7 bases and 0 bases, with 7 bases remaining between them. The germline gives CDR1 SQVTM, CDR2 ANQGSEA. This CDR3 reads CSAFGSYNEQFF. The CDR3 DNA reads TGCAGCGCGTTCGGCTCCTACAATGAGCAGTTCTTC.

The rearrangement joins TRBV5-4 to TRBJ2-3; possible D gene TRBD1, 6 bases. There are 14 residues in the CDR3. V was clipped by 2 bases and J by 3 bases, with 10 bases between them. CDR1 and CDR2 from the germline V gene are SGHNT and YYREEE (reference sequence). In DNA form, the CDR3 reads TGTGCCAGCAGCTTAGGACAGAGTACAGATACGCAGTATTTT. Protein: CASSLGQSTDTQYF. Looking up the rest from reference TRBV5-4 and TRBJ2-3 gives the full variable domain: ETGVTQSPTHLIKTRGQQVTLRCSSQSGHNTVSWYQQALGQGPQFIFQYYREEENGRGNFPPRFSGLQFPNYSSELNVNALELDDSALYLCASSLGQSTDTQYFGPGTRLTVL.

This clone occurred a few times. The rearrangement links TRBV19 to TRBJ2-1; 12 bases fit TRBD2. Trimming at V came to 3 bases and at J to 9 bases, leaving 6 bases not matched to a gene. Germline V gene sequence: CDR1 LNHDA, CDR2 SQIVND (reference sequence). CDR3 size: 15 residues. The CDR3 nucleotides are TGTGCCAGTAGTATGCTGACTAGCGGGAGTAGTGAGCAGTTCTTC. It yields the protein CASSMLTSGSSEQFF.

V usage is TRBV5-4 and J usage is TRBJ2-3, with 7 bases that match TRBD2. This CDR3 spans 14 amino acids. V lost 3 bases, J lost 7 bases, and 8 bases stayed unmatched. CDR1 is SGHNT and CDR2 is YYREEE in the germline V gene (reference sequence). CDR3 protein: CASSSRDYVNTQYF. The CDR3 DNA follows: TGTGCCAGCAGCTCTCGGGACTACGTCAATACGCAGTATTTT.

The chain combines TRBV27 with TRBJ2-7; 11 bases are shared with TRBD1. The ends lost 4 bases at V and 4 bases at J; junction bases unmatched: 6. CDR3 size: 15 residues. The germline V gene has CDR1 MNHEY and CDR2 SMNVEV (reference sequence). The CDR3 protein is CASSSPGQGAYEQYF. The DNA of the CDR3 is TGTGCCAGCAGTTCCCCTGGACAGGGGGCATACGAGCAGTACTTC.

J is TRBJ2-2 and V is TRBV4-1; the D gene is possibly TRBD1 (6 bases). CDR1 and CDR2 (germline): MGHRA, YSYEKL. There are 15 residues in the CDR3. The V end was cut by 7 bases, the J end by 5 bases, with 17 bases between. CDR3 amino acids: CASTLAGQITGELFF. CDR3 DNA: TGCGCCAGCACCCTAGCCGGACAGATTACCGGGGAGCTGTTTTTT.

About this clone itself: The identical CDR3 is also encoded by other nucleotide sequences in the sample. V gene TRBV19 combines with J gene TRBJ1-4; 8 bases agree with TRBD1. CDR3 length equals 15 residues. The germline V gene has CDR1 LNHDA and CDR2 SQIVND (reference sequence). With 4 bases clipped from V and 4 bases from J, the junction kept 5 bases outside the gene matches. DNA for the CDR3: TGTGCCAGTAGTACTGGGACAGGAGGTAATGAAAAACTGTTTTTT. It is translated as CASSTGTGGNEKLFF.

The chain employs TRBV4-3 and TRBJ2-3; TRBD2 aligns across 7 bases. The CDR3 runs 16 residues. Germline-derived CDR1 and CDR2 are LGHNA and YSLEER. V lost 0 bases, J lost 5 bases, and 8 bases stayed unmatched. The CDR3 reads CASSQDRRGLGDTQYF. For the CDR3, the DNA is TGCGCCAGCAGCCAAGATAGGCGGGGGTTGGGAGATACGCAGTATTTT.

CDR3 DNA sequence: TGTGCCAGCATCCCGGGGGACGGGGAAGTCGGTGAGCAGTTCTTC. This sequence encodes CASIPGDGEVGEQFF. The chain couples TRBV6-5 to TRBJ2-1; D is perhaps TRBD2 (6 bases). The CDR3 runs 15 residues. V was shortened by 7 bases and J by 9 bases, with 22 bases between the two germline ends. Per germline, CDR1 MNHEY and CDR2 SVGAGI.

In DNA form, the CDR3 reads TGCGCCAGCAGCTCACAGGGCTTTGGCACCGGGGAGCTGTTTTTT. This sequence encodes CASSSQGFGTGELFF. V and J are TRBV5-1 and TRBJ2-2, with a possible D match to TRBD1 (6 bases). The CDR3 consists of 15 residues. Germline values: CDR1 SGHRS, CDR2 YFSETQ. With 3 bases removed from V and 4 bases from J, the gap between germline ends came to 13 bases.

The genes are TRBV5-1 and TRBJ2-3; perhaps TRBD2 as D (6 bases). Trimming left V 1 base short and J 1 base short, with 13 bases between. There are 16 residues in the CDR3. CDR1 and CDR2 (germline): SGHRS, YFSETQ. CDR3: CASSLNGGEGTDTQYF. The CDR3 DNA follows: TGCGCCAGCAGCTTGAACGGGGGAGAGGGCACAGATACGCAGTATTTT.

This chain connects TRBV19 to TRBJ2-5; possible D gene TRBD1, 6 bases. Germline CDR1 and CDR2: LNHDA and SQIVND (reference sequence). The CDR3 spans 11 residues. The V end was cut by 6 bases, the J end by 4 bases, with 6 bases between. CDR3 nucleotide sequence: TGTGCCAGTAGACAGGGAGAGACCCAGTACTTC. Translation: CASRQGETQYF.

Only one count was recorded for this clone. The genes are TRBV6-2 or TRBV6-3 and TRBJ2-7; 10 bases map to TRBD1. The V gene's germline CDR1 is MNHEY and CDR2 SVGEGT. CDR3 length: 14 residues. V dropped 4 bases and J dropped 0; count of bases not matched to a gene: 0. As DNA, the CDR3 is TGTGCCAGCAGTTGGACAGGGGGCTCCTACGAGCAGTACTTC. Protein product: CASSWTGGSYEQYF.

This clone was detected once. The chain combines TRBV28 with TRBJ2-5, with D possibly matching TRBD2 (5 bases). Trimming shortened V by 6 bases and J by 5 bases, and 16 bases separated the two germline ends. This CDR3 has 14 residues. Germline assignment: CDR1 MDHEN and CDR2 SYDVKM. The DNA of the CDR3 is TGTGCCAGCAGCCTGGTGGCCCCGGGGGAGACCCAGTACTTC. Translation gives CASSLVAPGETQYF.

The chain uses TRBV25-1 and TRBJ2-1, with TRBD1 matching over 9 bases. The CDR3 contains 14 residues. Germline V gene data show CDR1 as MGHDK and CDR2 as SYGVNS. V trimming: 7 bases; J trimming: 5 bases; junction bases outside the gene matches: 6. CDR3 coding DNA: TGTGCCAGCAAATCCGGGACAGGGAACAATGAGCAGTTCTTC. It encodes CASKSGTGNNEQFF.

The rearrangement uses TRBV7-9 and TRBJ2-3, with 10 bases lining up with TRBD2. Germline V gene sequence: CDR1 SEHNR, CDR2 FQNEAQ (reference sequence). This CDR3 spans 16 amino acids. V trimming: 5 bases; J trimming: 5 bases; junction bases outside the gene matches: 10. The DNA of the CDR3 is TGTGCCAGCAGCCCCACTATAGCGGGGGGAGGAGATACGCAGTATTTT. Its protein is CASSPTIAGGGDTQYF.

The V gene is TRBV6-5, the J gene TRBJ2-7; 7 positions agree with TRBD2. Germline CDR1 reads MNHEY; CDR2 reads SVGAGI. V lost 6 bases to trimming and J lost 6 bases; unmatched junction nucleotides: 11. The CDR3 has 14 amino acids. CDR3 in DNA: TGTGCCAGCAGATACGGGACTACTTCACCCGAGCAGTACTTC. Its translation is CASRYGTTSPEQYF.